The present entry profiles one T cell receptor (beta chain) with its context. Germline CDR1 SNHLY, CDR2 FYNNEI. The junction had 8 bases not matched to a gene; V was cut back by 6 bases and J by 4 bases. This CDR3 contains 17 residues. Method: immunoSEQ multiplex PCR; TCRdb's copy keeps in-frame clones and lacks some. Here the sample spans roughly 330,000 clones, 75% to 90% being singletons. This specimen belongs to a study of cytomegalovirus exposure and HLA in healthy donors. Study-level background: Both the roughly 120 validation repertoires and the approximately 670 first-cohort repertoires used the same platform, as reported by a later analysis.

The sequence came from a woman aged 25-40 years in good health and CMV-seropositive. Sequencing was carried out using PBMCs. J is TRBJ2-2 and V is TRBV2, with 13 positions matching TRBD2. CDR3 residues: CASRPTGTSGITGELFF. The CDR3 DNA reads as TGTGCCAGCAGACCCACCGGGACTAGCGGGATCACCGGGGAGCTGTTTTTT. The full variable domain, completed using reference TRBV2 and TRBJ2-2, is EPEVTQTPSHQVTQMGQEVILRCVPISNHLYFYWYRQILGQKVEFLVSFYNNEISEKSEIFDDQFSVERPDGSNFTLKIRSTKLEDSAMYFCASRPTGTSGITGELFFGEGSRLTVL.